These 15 T cell receptor beta chains were all obtained from the same sample, sequenced in a study of shared clonotypes between healthy human individuals. Naive CD8 isolation took CD45RO-negative cells positively selected for CCR7 and excluded terminally differentiated effector memory CD45RA+ cells. Generated by immunoSEQ multiplex PCR, the TCRdb table keeps only in-frame clones and is missing some. In the table there are approximately 720,000 clones, 92% of which are singletons. The sequenced sample consisted of naive CD8+ T cells sorted from blood. The receptors were sampled from a man younger than 40 in good health.

The chain combines TRBV29-1 with TRBJ1-2; D remains ambiguous. Trimming pared 8 bases from V and 7 bases from J, leaving 23 bases between. The germline CDR1 and CDR2 sequences are SQVTM and ANQGSEA. CDR3 length: 14 residues. The chain's CDR3 is CSTDEGVFRFGYTF. The CDR3 nucleotides are TGCAGCACTGACGAGGGTGTTTTTAGGTTTGGCTACACCTTC.

V and J are TRBV28 and TRBJ2-1; TRBD2 matches 10 bases. V shed 5 bases, J shed 8 bases, and the junction held 15 bases outside the gene matches. The CDR3 extends over 17 amino acids. Per the germline V gene, CDR1 is MDHEN and CDR2 is SYDVKM. The CDR3 DNA follows: TGTGCCAGCAGTGGGGGGACTAGCGCCAGAGACTTCGATGAGCAGTTCTTC. This sequence encodes CASSGGTSARDFDEQFF.

This rearrangement joins TRBV27 to TRBJ2-1; 10 nucleotides line up with TRBD2. J was trimmed by 6 bases and V by 3 bases; bases with no gene match: 11. Per the germline V gene, CDR1 is MNHEY and CDR2 is SMNVEV (reference sequence). This CDR3 is 17 amino acids long. This CDR3 is CASSFSLAGALTNEQFF. CDR3 bases: TGTGCCAGCAGTTTTTCCCTAGCGGGAGCCTTAACCAATGAGCAGTTCTTC.

V usage is TRBV7-9 and J usage is TRBJ2-1; 8 bases match TRBD2. V was pared by 5 bases and J by 7 bases, with 10 bases of the junction left unmatched. Looked up from germline, CDR1 is SEHNR and CDR2 is FQNEAQ (reference sequence). The CDR3 length is 15 residues. The CDR3 spells CASSNRRGEKNEQFF. The CDR3 DNA follows: TGTGCCAGCAGCAATAGGCGGGGGGAAAAAAATGAGCAGTTCTTC.

As regards this clone: This sample also contains other DNA sequences that code for the same CDR3. The rearrangement uses TRBV7-2 and TRBJ2-7; unclear D gene. V dropped 4 bases and J dropped 1 base, with 8 bases sitting between them. The CDR3 loop spans 13 amino acids. Germline V gene data show CDR1 as SGHTA and CDR2 as FQGNSA. The CDR3 region has the DNA TGTGCCAGCAGCTCCACGGTTTCCTACGAGCAGTACTTC. It yields the protein CASSSTVSYEQYF.

This chain links TRBV29-1 with TRBJ1-2, with 8 bases matching TRBD1. The V and J ends lost 8 bases and 7 bases, in that order; junction bases with no gene match: 18. CDR1 SQVTM and CDR2 ANQGSEA come from the germline V gene. This CDR3 contains 15 residues. CDR3 sequence reads: CSTLGLTGEIRGYTF. The CDR3 DNA reads TGCAGCACCCTTGGGTTGACAGGGGAAATTCGTGGCTACACCTTC.

The rearrangement uses TRBV11-2 and TRBJ2-5; TRBD2 agrees at 13 bases. Germline lookup yields CDR1 SGHAT and CDR2 FQNNGV. The length of the CDR3 is 17 residues. V shed 3 bases, J shed 3 bases, and the junction held 7 bases outside the gene matches. The CDR3, as DNA: TGTGCCAGCAGCTTCGGACTAGCGGGGGTCTCGGAAGAGACCCAGTACTTC. Protein: CASSFGLAGVSEETQYF.

This clone was found once. This rearrangement joins TRBV10-3 to TRBJ2-7; possible D gene TRBD2, 6 bases. This CDR3 region has 13 residues. CDR1 and CDR2 (germline): ENHRY, SYGVKD. V was pared by 10 bases and J by 1 base, with 14 bases between. CDR3 sequence (DNA): TGTGCCACACTTAGCGGTCATTCCTACGAGCAGTACTTC. Amino acid sequence: CATLSGHSYEQYF.

The rearrangement links TRBV15 to TRBJ2-5, with D hard to call. Looked up from germline, CDR1 is LNHNV and CDR2 is YYDKDF (reference sequence). V was pared by 0 bases and J by 6 bases, with 5 bases between. The CDR3 runs to 12 residues. CDR3 in DNA: TGTGCCACCAGCAGAGATAGGAAGACCCAGTACTTC. This encodes CATSRDRKTQYF.

The chain recombines TRBV27 with TRBJ2-1, with 8 positions matching TRBD2. The germline CDR1 and CDR2 sequences are MNHEY and SMNVEV (reference sequence). This CDR3 spans 15 amino acids. V lost 6 bases, J lost 2 bases, and 6 bases stayed unmatched. CDR3 bases: TGTGCCAGCAGCGTAGCGGGAAGCCCCTACAATGAGCAGTTCTTC. Protein sequence: CASSVAGSPYNEQFF.

This chain joins TRBV27 and TRBJ2-3; 9 bases line up with TRBD2. CDR1 and CDR2 (germline): MNHEY, SMNVEV (reference sequence). CDR3 length: 17 residues. The ends lost 1 base at V and 1 base at J; junction bases unmatched: 6. The CDR3 region is CASSLWAGGLGTDTQYF. The CDR3 region has the DNA TGTGCCAGCAGTTTATGGGCGGGAGGGCTCGGCACAGATACGCAGTATTTT.

The rearrangement links TRBV28 to TRBJ2-3, with 10 bases aligning to TRBD2. CDR3 length: 18 amino acids. Germline V CDR1 and CDR2: MDHEN, SYDVKM. V trimming: 2 bases; J trimming: 2 bases; junction bases outside the gene matches: 10. The CDR3, as DNA: TGTGCCAGCAGTTTACGGGGACTAGCGCTACAACTCACAGATACGCAGTATTTT. Its protein is CASSLRGLALQLTDTQYF.

The chain is built from TRBV27 and TRBJ2-1; 13 bases map to TRBD2. The CDR3 contains 21 residues. Germline V lookup: CDR1 MNHEY, CDR2 SMNVEV (reference sequence). J was trimmed by 8 bases and V by 5 bases; bases with no gene match: 24. CDR3 DNA: TGTGCCAGCAGTCCACACCCGTCCGGGACTAGCGGGGACGAGTTGGTGTATGAGCAGTTCTTC. Its protein is CASSPHPSGTSGDELVYEQFF.

CDR3: CASSRRSREDRYGYTF. Written as DNA, the CDR3 is TGTGCCAGCAGCCGTAGGAGCCGGGAAGATCGCTATGGCTACACCTTC. The gene calls are TRBV9 and TRBJ1-2; no definite D call. The CDR3 has 16 amino acids. Germline loops: CDR1 SGDLS, CDR2 YYNGEE. The V gene lost 4 bases and the J gene lost 4 bases, with 20 bases spanning the gap.

As for this clone: The sample carries other DNA sequences with the same CDR3. V usage is TRBV20-1 and J usage is TRBJ2-7; D is possibly TRBD1 (6 bases). The germline V gene has CDR1 DFQATT and CDR2 SNEGSKA (reference sequence). Trimming shortened V by 3 bases and J by 3 bases, and 6 bases separated the two germline ends. This CDR3 contains 11 residues. The CDR3 sequence: CSARDSYEQYF. As DNA, the CDR3 is TGCAGTGCTAGGGACAGCTACGAGCAGTACTTC.